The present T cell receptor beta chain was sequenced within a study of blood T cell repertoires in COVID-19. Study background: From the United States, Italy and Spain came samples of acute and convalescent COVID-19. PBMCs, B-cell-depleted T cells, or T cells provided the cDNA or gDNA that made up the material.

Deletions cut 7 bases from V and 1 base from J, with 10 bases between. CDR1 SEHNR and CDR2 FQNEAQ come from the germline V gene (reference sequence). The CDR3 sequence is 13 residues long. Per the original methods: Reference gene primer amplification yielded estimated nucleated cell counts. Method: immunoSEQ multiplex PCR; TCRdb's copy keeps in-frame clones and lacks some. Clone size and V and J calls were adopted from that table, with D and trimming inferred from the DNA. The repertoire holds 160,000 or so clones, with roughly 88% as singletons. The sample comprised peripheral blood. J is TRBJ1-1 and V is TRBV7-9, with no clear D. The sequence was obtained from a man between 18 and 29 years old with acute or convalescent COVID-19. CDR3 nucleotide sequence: TGTGCCAGCAACGCGGGAGGGAACACTGAAGCTTTCTTT. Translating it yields CASNAGGNTEAFF.